In this sample, the clone carrying this T cell receptor beta chain turned up many times. This sample is drawn from a study of tumor-infiltrating lymphocytes in oesophageal squamous cell carcinoma. The CDR3 runs to 13 residues. V lost 8 bases, J lost 7 bases, and 12 bases lay in between. Per germline, CDR1 SNHLY and CDR2 FYNNEI. TCRdb processed the PCR reads anew with MiXCR; each CDR3 protein has one entry. The sample lists about 12,000 distinct CDR3 sequences, 50% to 70% seen once, with roughly 32% in the top ten. The specimen was esophageal tumor tissue. The chain combines TRBV2 with TRBJ1-6; D possibly corresponds to TRBD1 (6 bases). The source of this sequence is a female donor with esophageal squamous cell carcinoma. CDR3 amino acids: CASLLQGNSPLHF. DNA for the CDR3: TGTGCCAGCTTGTTACAGGGAAATTCACCCCTCCACTTT.